The 28 T cell receptor beta chains given below trace back to one sample, sequenced in a study of T-cell memory formation after mild COVID-19. TCRdb re-derived calls from the 5' RACE reads in MiXCR, one entry per CDR3 protein. The table includes some 280,000 distinct CDR3 sequences, roughly 16% detected once. Sample: PBMCs or a T cell subset sorted from them (not recorded which). The receptors were gathered from a man aged 18 to 30 who had mild COVID-19 (a few samples of this study predate the infection). Cell type and time point are not known.

A few counts support this clonotype. The chain is built from TRBV6-1 and TRBJ2-7; TRBD1 is a possible D gene (5 bases). The CDR3 length is 12 residues. The V end was cut by 6 bases, the J end by 5 bases, with 11 bases between. The germline V gene encodes CDR1 MNHNS and CDR2 SASEGT. The CDR3: CASSANRNEQYF. As DNA, the CDR3 is TGTGCCAGCAGCGCCAACAGGAACGAGCAGTACTTC.

This clonotype has more than one count but fewer than ten. The V gene is TRBV7-3, the J gene TRBJ2-7; D call uncertain. The V gene lost 2 bases and the J gene lost 7 bases, with 6 bases spanning the gap. The CDR3 runs to 11 residues. Germline lookup yields CDR1 SGHTA and CDR2 FQGTGA. The DNA of the CDR3 is TGTGCCAGCAGCTTAGCCCCGGAGCAGTACTTC. It specifies CASSLAPEQYF. Supplemented by reference TRBV7-3 and TRBJ2-7, the full variable domain reads GAGVSQTPSNKVTEKGKYVELRCDPISGHTALYWYRQSLGQGPEFLIYFQGTGAADDSGLPNDRFFAVRPEGSVSTLKIQRTERGDSAVYLCASSLAPEQYFGPGTRLTVT.

Only a few counts were recorded for this clonotype. This chain links TRBV20-1 with TRBJ1-5; no clear D. The CDR3 has 13 residues. V was pared by 3 bases and J by 5 bases, with 11 bases between. The germline gives CDR1 DFQATT, CDR2 SNEGSKA (reference sequence). In nucleotides, the CDR3 is TGCAGTGCTAGCCCCACTGCCGATCAGCCCCAGCATTTT. It translates to CSASPTADQPQHF.

V usage is TRBV11-2 and J usage is TRBJ2-5, with D perhaps matching TRBD2 (6 bases). Trimming stripped 5 bases from V and 2 bases from J, with 12 bases between. Germline V gives CDR1 SGHAT, CDR2 FQNNGV. The length of the CDR3 is 14 residues. CDR3 sequence (DNA): TGTGCCAGCAGCCCAGTGGGAGGTCAAGAGACCCAGTACTTC. Protein product: CASSPVGGQETQYF.

There are many counts of this clonotype. This rearrangement joins TRBV5-1 to TRBJ2-3; 7 bases line up with TRBD2. In germline, CDR1 is SGHRS, CDR2 YFSETQ. The J segment lost 1 base and the V segment lost 0 bases, leaving 2 bases of the junction unmatched. This CDR3 has 15 residues. CDR3 sequence reads: CASSLGRGGTDTQYF. CDR3 nucleotides: TGCGCCAGCAGCTTGGGTCGGGGGGGCACAGATACGCAGTATTTT.

The chain recombines TRBV10-1 with TRBJ1-1; maybe TRBD1 (5 bases). Germline lookup yields CDR1 WNHNN and CDR2 SYGVQD (reference sequence). The CDR3 covers 15 residues. V dropped 0 bases and J dropped 6 bases, with 14 bases sitting between them. The CDR3 region is CASSESGQGPPEAFF. CDR3 DNA sequence: TGCGCCAGCAGTGAGTCCGGCCAGGGTCCCCCTGAAGCTTTCTTT.

The chain has TRBV28 and TRBJ1-2, with 8 bases aligning to TRBD1. This CDR3 region has 16 residues. V trimming: 5 bases; J trimming: 4 bases; junction bases outside the gene matches: 12. Germline CDR1 and CDR2: MDHEN and SYDVKM. CDR3 bases: TGTGCCAGCAGTACCCCAGGACAGGGCCTTGTCTATGGCTACACCTTC. Residues: CASSTPGQGLVYGYTF.

This clonotype was counted only a few times. The rearrangement links TRBV6-5 to TRBJ2-7; 11 nucleotides agree with TRBD1. Germline CDR1 reads MNHEY; CDR2 reads SVGAGI. The V and J ends lost 0 bases and 6 bases, in that order; junction bases with no gene match: 4. The CDR3 has 15 amino acids. The CDR3 nucleotides are TGTGCCAGCAGTTACTCGGTGGACAGGGGGCGCGAGCAGTACTTC. Amino acid sequence: CASSYSVDRGREQYF.

V and J are TRBV9 and TRBJ2-5, with TRBD2 matching 10 bases. From germline, CDR1 is SGDLS and CDR2 YYNGEE. With V trimmed by 4 bases and J by 2 bases, 8 bases remained unmatched. The CDR3 contains 16 residues. For the CDR3, the DNA is TGTGCCAGCAGCCCTCGGCTAGCGGGAGAGCAAGAGACCCAGTACTTC. This gives the protein CASSPRLAGEQETQYF.

The chain employs TRBV5-1 and TRBJ1-1, with D unresolved. Trimming cost V 1 base and J 1 base, with 8 bases left between them. Germline-derived CDR1 and CDR2 are SGHRS and YFSETQ. There are 14 residues in the CDR3. CDR3 in DNA: TGCGCCAGCAGCTTGTACCAACGGAACACTGAAGCTTTCTTT. Amino acid sequence: CASSLYQRNTEAFF.

The CDR3 spells CSARDSRTVDTQYF. In DNA, the CDR3 is TGCAGTGCTAGAGATTCTAGGACGGTAGATACGCAGTATTTT. The V gene is TRBV20-1, the J gene TRBJ2-3, with D uncertain. V was pared by 0 bases and J by 5 bases, with 12 bases between. The CDR3 is 14 residues long. Germline loops: CDR1 DFQATT, CDR2 SNEGSKA (reference sequence).

The V call is TRBV28, the J call TRBJ1-2, with 9 bases matching TRBD1. Germline values: CDR1 MDHEN, CDR2 SYDVKM. V was pared by 2 bases and J by 8 bases, with 6 bases of the junction left unmatched. The CDR3 spans 14 residues. In nucleotides, the CDR3 is TGTGCCAGCAGTTTAGGTACAGGGGGCAGAGGCTACACCTTC. Amino acids: CASSLGTGGRGYTF.

This clonotype was counted between two and nine times. V usage is TRBV4-1 and J usage is TRBJ2-3; D is perhaps TRBD1 or TRBD2 (5 bases each). CDR1 is MGHRA, CDR2 YSYEKL, per germline. Trimming left V 2 bases short and J 6 bases short, with 21 bases between. The CDR3 covers 17 residues. CDR3 loop: CASSQKQRGPNWDTQYF. CDR3 coding DNA: TGCGCCAGCAGCCAAAAACAGAGGGGACCTAATTGGGATACGCAGTATTTT.

This clonotype appeared a few times. V and J are TRBV5-1 and TRBJ1-6; perhaps TRBD1 as D (5 bases). Trimming took off 4 bases at V and 1 base at J, with 6 bases between the two ends. Germline V gene lookup returns CDR1 SGHRS and CDR2 YFSETQ. The CDR3 is 14 amino acids. The CDR3 protein is CASSPGSYNSPLHF. The DNA for the CDR3 is TGCGCCAGCAGCCCAGGGTCCTATAATTCACCCCTCCACTTT.

The genes are TRBV6-6 and TRBJ1-4; TRBD1 matches at 9 bases. This CDR3 has 14 residues. The V gene's germline CDR1 is MNHNY and CDR2 SVGAGI (reference sequence). The V and J ends lost 4 bases and 5 bases, in that order; junction bases with no gene match: 2. The CDR3 sequence is CASSSTGGNEKLFF. The CDR3 DNA reads TGTGCCAGCAGTTCGACAGGGGGGAATGAAAAACTGTTTTTT.

This clonotype was counted many times. V usage is TRBV28 and J usage is TRBJ1-1; 11 nucleotides agree with TRBD1. Germline CDR1 and CDR2: MDHEN and SYDVKM. V was clipped by 8 bases and J by 5 bases; unmatched bases: 16. The CDR3 totals 17 residues. The CDR3 reads CASRVTGTGGLSTEAFF. The DNA for the CDR3 is TGTGCCAGCCGAGTTACCGGGACAGGGGGACTTTCAACTGAAGCTTTCTTT. Variable domain in full (rest from reference TRBV28 and TRBJ1-1): DVKVTQSSRYLVKRTGEKVFLECVQDMDHENMFWYRQDPGLGLRLIYFSYDVKMKEKGDIPEGYSVSREKKERFSLILESASTNQTSMYLCASRVTGTGGLSTEAFFGQGTRLTVV.

This clonotype has a handful of counts. This chain joins TRBV5-1 and TRBJ2-1; TRBD2 agrees at 7 bases. The V and J ends lost 4 bases and 8 bases, in that order; junction bases with no gene match: 3. Germline V lookup: CDR1 SGHRS, CDR2 YFSETQ. CDR3 length: 12 residues. CDR3 in DNA: TGCGCCAGCAGCCCGACTAGCTATGAGCAGTTCTTC. Translation: CASSPTSYEQFF.

V and J are TRBV9 and TRBJ1-6, with 9 positions matching TRBD1. This CDR3 is built from 14 residues. V lost 0 bases, J lost 9 bases, and 1 base stayed unmatched. Germline lookup yields CDR1 SGDLS and CDR2 YYNGEE. CDR3 bases: TGTGCCAGCAGCGTAGAGGACAGGGGTTCACCCCTCCACTTT. It encodes CASSVEDRGSPLHF.

Many counts were recorded for this clonotype. V gene TRBV7-3 combines with J gene TRBJ1-3; D ambiguous. Germline lookup yields CDR1 SGHTA and CDR2 FQGTGA. V lost 2 bases and J 4 bases, leaving 6 bases between the germline ends. The CDR3 runs to 13 residues. The CDR3 nucleotides read TGTGCCAGCAGCTTAGGCACCGGAAACACCATATATTTT. It encodes CASSLGTGNTIYF.

V gene TRBV29-1 combines with J gene TRBJ1-2, with 12 positions matching TRBD1. V gave up 0 bases and J gave up 4 bases; unmatched junction bases: 12. CDR1 and CDR2 (germline): SQVTM, ANQGSEA. This CDR3 has 18 amino acids. This CDR3 reads CSVEDYSSGTGGVYGYTF. The CDR3 region has the DNA TGCAGCGTTGAAGATTATTCGTCAGGGACAGGGGGCGTCTATGGCTACACCTTC.

This clonotype showed up just a few times. The rearrangement links TRBV7-3 to TRBJ2-4; 10 nucleotides match TRBD1. J lost 7 bases, V lost 5 bases, and 8 bases had no gene match. The CDR3 length is 15 residues. From germline, CDR1 is SGHTA and CDR2 FQGTGA. The CDR3 reads CASSQDRGVDNIQYF. The CDR3 DNA follows: TGTGCCAGCAGCCAGGACAGGGGGGTCGACAACATTCAGTACTTC.

V gene TRBV4-1 combines with J gene TRBJ2-3; tentatively, D is TRBD1 or TRBD2 (5 bases each). Trimming removed 0 bases from V and 2 bases from J, with 12 bases in between. Germline CDR1 MGHRA, CDR2 YSYEKL. The CDR3 runs to 16 residues. The CDR3 is CASSQDPGTFTDTQYF. Written as DNA, the CDR3 is TGCGCCAGCAGCCAAGATCCAGGGACCTTCACAGATACGCAGTATTTT.

The V gene is TRBV24-1, the J gene TRBJ2-5, with D perhaps given as TRBD1 or TRBD2 (6 bases each). Trimming stripped 4 bases from V and 5 bases from J, with 10 bases between. Germline V gene lookup returns CDR1 KGHDR and CDR2 SFDVKD. This CDR3 spans 13 amino acids. CDR3 loop: CATSEGGGETQYF. In DNA, the CDR3 is TGTGCCACCAGTGAAGGGGGAGGTGAGACCCAGTACTTC.

This clonotype has only a few counts. CDR3 in amino acids: CASSEGGTGELFF. The CDR3 nucleotides are TGTGCCAGTTCCGAGGGTGGGACCGGGGAGCTGTTTTTT. The chain recombines TRBV19 with TRBJ2-2; D perhaps matches TRBD2 (5 bases). V dropped 8 bases and J dropped 5 bases, with 12 bases sitting between them. The CDR3 sequence is 13 residues long. The germline V gene has CDR1 LNHDA and CDR2 SQIVND (reference sequence).

A few counts support this clonotype. The gene calls are TRBV7-3 and TRBJ2-5, with 9 bases aligning to TRBD2. The V gene end was trimmed by 1 base and the J gene end by 1 base; junction bases not matched to a gene: 4. Germline V lookup: CDR1 SGHTA, CDR2 FQGTGA. This CDR3 contains 16 residues. The CDR3 sequence: CASSLIERGAQETQYF. As DNA, the CDR3 is TGTGCCAGCAGCTTAATAGAGCGGGGGGCCCAAGAGACCCAGTACTTC.

The CDR3 sequence is CATSPGENTGELFF. The CDR3 nucleotides read TGTGCCACCAGTCCAGGGGAGAACACCGGGGAGCTGTTTTTT. The chain carries TRBV24-1 and TRBJ2-2; D may be TRBD1 (6 bases). The V gene's germline CDR1 is KGHDR and CDR2 SFDVKD. The CDR3 consists of 14 residues. Trimming pared 6 bases from V and 1 base from J, leaving 8 bases between.

This clonotype was observed a few times. This chain joins TRBV5-1 and TRBJ2-1; 7 nucleotides match TRBD1. The CDR3 runs to 14 residues. The germline V gene has CDR1 SGHRS and CDR2 YFSETQ. Germline trimming cut 3 bases from V and 2 bases from J; bases unmatched to any gene: 2. DNA of the CDR3: TGCGCCAGCAGCTGGGACAGAGCCTACAATGAGCAGTTCTTC. Protein sequence: CASSWDRAYNEQFF.

This clonotype was detected only a few times. This chain uses TRBV7-9 with TRBJ1-2; D ambiguous. This CDR3 has 15 amino acids. Trimming stripped 5 bases from V and 6 bases from J, with 19 bases between. Germline V gives CDR1 SEHNR, CDR2 FQNEAQ (reference sequence). The CDR3 protein is CASSPWASPPNGYTF. For the CDR3, the DNA is TGTGCCAGCAGCCCGTGGGCCAGCCCTCCCAATGGCTACACCTTC.